This T cell receptor beta chain was found in a study of regulatory T cells in long-lasting Graves disease. Indicated time point: newly diagnosed GD, antithyroid drugs for less than 3 months. Isolated PBMC RNA provided the starting material for the TCR library. Study-level results: Repertoires from persistent disease leaned toward TRBV28, TRBJ1-2 and TRBJ2-5.

This clonotype was recorded at least ten times. Its target is not known. Both iRepertoire HTBI primers and Arm-PCR of CDR3 regions were used to build the TCR beta libraries. TCRdb processed the multiplex PCR reads anew with MiXCR; each CDR3 protein has one entry. Of approximately 470,000 distinct CDR3 sequences listed, roughly 15% were seen once; the top ten hold approximately 12%. Deletions cut 3 bases from V and 2 bases from J, with 11 bases between. The length of the CDR3 is 15 residues. Germline lookup yields CDR1 SEHNR and CDR2 FQNEAQ (reference sequence). In addition, the sample was reused for a study of T cells in Graves' hyperthyroidism and ophthalmopathy. From that paper: Patients aged 18 to 65 with hyperthyroidism were newly diagnosed, with duration under 2 months. HTBI primers were employed in a first-round RT-PCR of the TCR CDR3.

V is TRBV7-9 and J is TRBJ2-1; TRBD2 is a possible D gene (6 bases). The TCR comes from a man between 40 and 49 years old with Graves disease. Sequencing was performed on peripheral blood mononuclear cells (PBMCs), taken at new diagnosis, from a patient treated with antithyroid drugs. CDR3 residues: CASSLVAVTYNEQFF. The CDR3 nucleotides read TGTGCCAGCAGCTTGGTAGCGGTGACCTACAATGAGCAGTTCTTC.